This T cell receptor beta chain emerged from a study of identifying expanded T cells in peripheral blood. General study results and limits: Clone count variance between roughly 2-week samples rose with total template count. Technical replicates showed around 1.2 changed clones; two weeks roughly 15; four weeks 19.

No infections or other immune events were documented during collection. Remarks on this clone: The antigen remains undetermined.

Here immunoSEQ multiplex PCR was the method, and the copy in TCRdb shows in-frame clones only, minus some. The profile shows 65,000 to 95,000 clones, over 80% of them singletons. Sequencing was done on a sample of blood. The clonotype was recovered from a person aged 18 to 75 in good health.

The CDR3: CASSSISGRVGTGELFF. In DNA, the CDR3 is TGTGCCAGCAGCTCCATTAGCGGGAGGGTCGGCACCGGGGAGCTGTTTTTT. J is TRBJ2-2 and V is TRBV7-8, with 11 bases that match TRBD2. Germline V gene sequence: CDR1 SGHVS, CDR2 FQNEAQ. The CDR3 covers 17 residues. With 4 bases clipped from V and 4 bases from J, the junction kept 8 bases outside the gene matches.